The 9 T cell receptor beta chains presented below share a single source sample, sequenced in a study of shared clonotypes between healthy human individuals. Produced via immunoSEQ multiplex PCR; TCRdb's table is partial and in-frame only. This table holds around 2,000,000 clones, around 93% found once. Terminally differentiated effector memory CD45RA+ cells were left out of the naive CD8 fraction, which was CD45RO-negative and positively selected for CCR7. The sequencing input was naive CD8+ T cells from PBMCs. The receptor source for this set is a man aged 18-30 years in good health. Some clones in this sample may be carry-over from other donors' samples.

The chain links TRBV9 to TRBJ2-5; the D call may be TRBD1 or TRBD2 (5 bases each). Trimming left V 4 bases short and J 5 bases short, with 15 bases between. Germline CDR1 is SGDLS and CDR2 is YYNGEE. The CDR3 covers 14 residues. CDR3 nucleotide sequence: TGTGCCAGCAGCCCAAGGGACGCCGGGGAGACCCAGTACTTC. Translated, it gives CASSPRDAGETQYF.

This chain links TRBV30 with TRBJ2-3; 10 bases fit TRBD2. The CDR3 contains 16 residues. Germline CDR1 reads GTSNPN; CDR2 reads SVGIG (reference sequence). Unmatched junction bases numbered 9, after V lost 1 base and J lost 5 bases. CDR3 DNA: TGTGCCTGGAGTGGCTTGAGCGGGAGGGGGGTAGATACGCAGTATTTT. It translates to CAWSGLSGRGVDTQYF.

This clone was seen only once. The rearrangement uses TRBV7-6 and TRBJ2-3; 10 bases fit TRBD2. V lost 1 base to trimming and J lost 6 bases; unmatched junction nucleotides: 10. There are 17 residues in the CDR3. The germline V gene has CDR1 SGHVS and CDR2 FNYEAQ. The chain's CDR3 is CASSLEYLAGAKDTQYF. In DNA, the CDR3 is TGTGCCAGCAGCTTAGAGTATCTAGCGGGAGCAAAGGATACGCAGTATTTT.

This chain uses TRBV6-5 with TRBJ2-2, with 7 nucleotides matching TRBD2. The germline V gene has CDR1 MNHEY and CDR2 SVGAGI. The V gene end was trimmed by 3 bases and the J gene end by 0 bases; junction bases not matched to a gene: 4. The CDR3 length is 16 residues. The CDR3 spells CASSYGLAANTGELFF. CDR3 DNA sequence: TGTGCCAGCAGTTATGGTCTAGCGGCGAACACCGGGGAGCTGTTTTTT.

V usage is TRBV4-3 and J usage is TRBJ2-7, with 8 bases aligning to TRBD1. The V gene's germline CDR1 is LGHNA and CDR2 YSLEER. This CDR3 has 15 amino acids. With V trimmed by 3 bases and J by 6 bases, 10 bases remained unmatched. The CDR3 reads CASSHSRGPPVEQYF. CDR3 bases: TGCGCCAGCAGCCACTCCAGGGGGCCCCCCGTCGAGCAGTACTTC.

This rearrangement joins TRBV9 to TRBJ2-1; TRBD1 or TRBD2 may be the D gene (6 bases each). Germline V gene sequence: CDR1 SGDLS, CDR2 YYNGEE. The CDR3 has 15 residues. The V end lost 7 bases, the J end lost 8 bases, and 22 bases lay between the germline ends. The CDR3 nucleotides read TGTGCCAGCTCTCCGGGGGCAGGTGTATCGGATGAGCAGTTCTTC. It translates to CASSPGAGVSDEQFF.

V usage is TRBV6-1 and J usage is TRBJ1-1; tentative D call: TRBD1 (5 bases). This CDR3 has 14 amino acids. Between the trimmed V and J ends, which lost 0 bases and 7 bases, there was a span of 12 bases. Per the germline V gene, CDR1 is MNHNS and CDR2 is SASEGT. The CDR3 region has the DNA TGTGCCAGCAGTGAAGCCTCTAGGGGTATTGAAGCTTTCTTT. Protein sequence: CASSEASRGIEAFF.

This clone was observed a single time. The chain has TRBV15 and TRBJ1-1, with D perhaps TRBD1 (5 bases). CDR3 length equals 15 residues. V lost 3 bases to trimming and J lost 4 bases, with 15 bases between them. Germline CDR1 LNHNV, CDR2 YYDKDF (reference sequence). The CDR3 region has the DNA TGTGCCACCAGCAGCTATCCGCGGGGACGCACTGAAGCTTTCTTT. As protein: CATSSYPRGRTEAFF.

V and J are TRBV7-9 and TRBJ1-4; 8 nucleotides line up with TRBD1. This CDR3 is 15 amino acids long. The V segment lost 5 bases and the J segment 5 bases; nucleotides outside the gene matches: 7. CDR1 and CDR2 from the germline V gene are SEHNR and FQNEAQ (reference sequence). Here the CDR3 reads CASSPTRGLNEKLFF. The DNA of the CDR3 is TGTGCCAGCAGCCCGACCAGGGGGCTCAATGAAAAACTGTTTTTT.